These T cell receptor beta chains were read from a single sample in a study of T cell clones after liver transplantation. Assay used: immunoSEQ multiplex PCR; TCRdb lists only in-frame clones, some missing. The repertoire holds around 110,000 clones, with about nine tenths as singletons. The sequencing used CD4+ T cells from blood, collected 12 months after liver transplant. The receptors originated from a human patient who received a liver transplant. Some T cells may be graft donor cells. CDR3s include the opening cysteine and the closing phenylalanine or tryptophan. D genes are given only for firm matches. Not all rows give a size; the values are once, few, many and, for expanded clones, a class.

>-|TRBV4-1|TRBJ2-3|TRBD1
TGCGCCAGCAGCCCGAATGGGGGGACAGGGGAGAGCACAGATACGCAGTATTTT
CASSPNGGTGESTDTQYF
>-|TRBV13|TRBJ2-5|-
TGTGCCAGCAGCCAATACGGGGCGGAGACCCAGTACTTC
CASSQYGAETQYF
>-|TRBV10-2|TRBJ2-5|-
TGCGCCAGCAGGGATACAGGGTTGCAAGAGACCCAGTACTTC
CASRDTGLQETQYF
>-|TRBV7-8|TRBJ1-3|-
TGTGCCAGCAGCTATCGGAGCCCTGGAAACACCATATATTTT
CASSYRSPGNTIYF
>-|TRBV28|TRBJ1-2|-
TGTGCCAGCAGTCGGGTTAACTATGGCTACACCTTC
CASSRVNYGYTF
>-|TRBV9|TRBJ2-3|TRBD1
TGTGCCAGCAGTTCGGGACAGGGGGCGATAGATACGCAGTATTTT
CASSSGQGAIDTQYF
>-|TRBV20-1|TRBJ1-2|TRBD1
TGCAGTGCTGGGGACAGGTTTGGCTACACCTTC
CSAGDRFGYTF
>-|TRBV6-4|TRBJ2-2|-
TGTGCCAGCAGGGCGGCGGGACCGATTGGATACACCGGGGAGCTGTTTTTT
CASRAAGPIGYTGELFF
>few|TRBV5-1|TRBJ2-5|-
TGCGCCAGCAGCCCTAACCAAGAGACCCAGTACTTC
CASSPNQETQYF
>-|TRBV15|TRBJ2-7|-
TGTGCCACCAGCAGAGATCTTGGTGGGCGCTCCTACGAGCAGTACTTC
CATSRDLGGRSYEQYF
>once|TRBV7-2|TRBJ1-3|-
TGTGCCAGCAGGGGCAGGGGTGGAAACACCATATATTTT
CASRGRGGNTIYF
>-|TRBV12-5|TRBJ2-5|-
TGTGCTAGTGGCACCGGACAGACCTACCAAGAGACCCAGTACTTC
CASGTGQTYQETQYF
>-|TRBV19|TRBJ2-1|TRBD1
TGTGCCAGTAGTGGGACAGGGGGACTAGCCGCTCTTTACAATGAGCAGTTCTTC
CASSGTGGLAALYNEQFF
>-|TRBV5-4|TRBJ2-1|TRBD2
TGTGCCAGCAGCCCGGGACTAGCGGAACCGGGGCAGTTCTTC
CASSPGLAEPGQFF
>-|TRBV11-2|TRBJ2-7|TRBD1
TGTGCCAGCAGCCCCGACAGGGTAGGCGAGCAGTACTTC
CASSPDRVGEQYF
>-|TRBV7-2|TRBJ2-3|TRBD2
TGTGCCAGCAGCTCCCCCCTTGCGGGAGGCCCAGATACGCAGTATTTT
CASSSPLAGGPDTQYF
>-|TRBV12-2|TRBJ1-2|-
TGTGCAAGTCGCTTACCCAGACAGGCCCACTATGGCTACACCTTC
CASRLPRQAHYGYTF
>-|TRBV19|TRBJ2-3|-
TGTGCCAGTTCCTGGCAACTAGCAGCTTCAGATACGCAGTATTTT
CASSWQLAASDTQYF
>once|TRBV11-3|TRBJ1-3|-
TGTGCCAGCAGCTTACGCGGGGGGCAATGGGACTCTGGAAACACCATATATTTT
CASSLRGGQWDSGNTIYF
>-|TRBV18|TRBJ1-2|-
TGTGCCAGCTCACCTCAGGACAACTATGGCTACACCTTC
CASSPQDNYGYTF
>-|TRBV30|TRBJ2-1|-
TGTGCCTGGAGGGGCAGCCCCTACAATGAGCAGTTCTTC
CAWRGSPYNEQFF
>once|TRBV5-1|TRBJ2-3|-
TGCGCCAGCAGCACCATGTCACTAGCAGATACGCAGTATTTT
CASSTMSLADTQYF
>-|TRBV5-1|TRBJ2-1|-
TGCGCCAGCAGCTCAACCCAGGGCAATGAGCAGTTCTTC
CASSSTQGNEQFF
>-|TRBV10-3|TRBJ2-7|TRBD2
TGTGCCATCAGGGGGACTAGCGGGATCGGCGCCTACGAGCAGTACTTC
CAIRGTSGIGAYEQYF
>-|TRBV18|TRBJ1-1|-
TGTGCCAGCTCACCTCCCGGGGGCAGGGTTAACACTGAAGCTTTCTTT
CASSPPGGRVNTEAFF
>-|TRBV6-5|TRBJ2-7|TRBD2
TGTGCCAGCAGTCCCCCCGGGTCCGGGAGGTACGAGCAGTACTTC
CASSPPGSGRYEQYF
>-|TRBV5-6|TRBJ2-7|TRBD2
TGTGCCAGCAGCCCGACTAGCCCGGGAGAGCAGTACTTC
CASSPTSPGEQYF
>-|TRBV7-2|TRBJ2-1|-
TGTGCCAGCAGCCAAATGGCAGCAAACAATGAGCAGTTCTTC
CASSQMAANNEQFF
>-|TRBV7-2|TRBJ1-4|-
TGTGCCAGCAGCTTAGGACAGCACACAGAAAAACTGTTTTTT
CASSLGQHTEKLFF
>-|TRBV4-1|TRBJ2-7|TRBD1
TGCGCCAGCAGCCAAGATGTGACAGGGGGAACCTACGAGCAGTACTTC
CASSQDVTGGTYEQYF
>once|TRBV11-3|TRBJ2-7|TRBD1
TGTGCCAGCAGCTTGTTAGGGGGGACAGGGATATACGAGCAGTACTTC
CASSLLGGTGIYEQYF
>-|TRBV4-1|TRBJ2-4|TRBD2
TGCGCCAGCAGCCAAGGGGCGGGGGACATTCAGTACTTC
CASSQGAGDIQYF
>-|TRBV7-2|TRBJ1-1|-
TGTGCCAGCAGCTTATATAGAGGGGCTGAAGCTTTCTTT
CASSLYRGAEAFF
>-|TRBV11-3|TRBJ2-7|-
TGTGCCAGCAGCCGAGGGGAGCTGGTCTCGTCGCACGAGCAGTACTTC
CASSRGELVSSHEQYF
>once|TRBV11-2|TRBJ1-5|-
TGTGCCAGCAGCTTAGACGGGGGGTATCAGCCCCAGCATTTT
CASSLDGGYQPQHF
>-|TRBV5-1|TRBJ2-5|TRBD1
TGCGCCAGCAGCTCGGACAGGGGTTTGGGAGAGACCCAGTACTTC
CASSSDRGLGETQYF
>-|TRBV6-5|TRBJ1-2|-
TGTGCCAGCAGTTACTCCGGGGCCCCAGGCTCTGGCTACACCTTC
CASSYSGAPGSGYTF
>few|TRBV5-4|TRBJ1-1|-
TGTGCCAGCAGCTTTCGTACAGGATCGAACACTGAAGCTTTCTTT
CASSFRTGSNTEAFF
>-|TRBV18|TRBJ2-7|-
TGTGCCAGCTCACCAGGGTTAAACAGGGCCTACGAGCAGTACTTC
CASSPGLNRAYEQYF
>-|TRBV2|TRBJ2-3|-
TGTGCCAGCAGTGAAGTCATCACAGATACGCAGTATTTT
CASSEVITDTQYF
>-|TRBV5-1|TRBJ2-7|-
TGCGCCAGCAGCCCCGACTGGAGCTCCTACGAGCAGTACTTC
CASSPDWSSYEQYF
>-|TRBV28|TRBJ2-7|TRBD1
TGTGCCAGCAACGGTGCCGGGACAGGGGTCTACGAGCAGTACTTC
CASNGAGTGVYEQYF
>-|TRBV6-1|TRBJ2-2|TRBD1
TGTGCCAGCAGAGGGGACAGGGGGGACACCGGGGAGCTGTTTTTT
CASRGDRGDTGELFF